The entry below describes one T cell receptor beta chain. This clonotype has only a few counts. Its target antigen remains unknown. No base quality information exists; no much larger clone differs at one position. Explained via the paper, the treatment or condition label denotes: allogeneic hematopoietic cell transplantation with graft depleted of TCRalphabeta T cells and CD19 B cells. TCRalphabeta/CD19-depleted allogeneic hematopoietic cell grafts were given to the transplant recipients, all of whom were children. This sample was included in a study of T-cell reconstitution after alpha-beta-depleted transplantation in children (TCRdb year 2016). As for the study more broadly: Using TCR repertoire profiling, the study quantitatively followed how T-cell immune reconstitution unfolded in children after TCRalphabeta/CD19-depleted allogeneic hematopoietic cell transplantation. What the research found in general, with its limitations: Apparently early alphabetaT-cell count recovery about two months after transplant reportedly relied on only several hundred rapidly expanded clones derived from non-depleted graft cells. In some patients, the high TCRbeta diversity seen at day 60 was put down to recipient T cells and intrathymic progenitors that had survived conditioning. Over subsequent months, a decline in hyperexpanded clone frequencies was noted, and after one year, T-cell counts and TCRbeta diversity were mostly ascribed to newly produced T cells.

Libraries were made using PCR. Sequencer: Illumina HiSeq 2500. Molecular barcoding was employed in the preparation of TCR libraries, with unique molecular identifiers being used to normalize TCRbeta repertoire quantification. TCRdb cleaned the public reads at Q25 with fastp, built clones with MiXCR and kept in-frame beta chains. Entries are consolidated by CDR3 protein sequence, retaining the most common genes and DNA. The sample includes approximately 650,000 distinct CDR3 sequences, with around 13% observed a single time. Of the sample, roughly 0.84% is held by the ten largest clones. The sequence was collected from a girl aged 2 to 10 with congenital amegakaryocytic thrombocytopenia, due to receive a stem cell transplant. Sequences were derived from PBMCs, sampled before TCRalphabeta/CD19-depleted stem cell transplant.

The DNA sequence is given as TGTGCCAGCAGTCACCCTTCGCAGGGAAACTATGGCTACACCTTC. The resulting protein is CASSHPSQGNYGYTF. The chain employs TRBV12-3 or TRBV12-4 and TRBJ1-2, with TRBD1 as a weak D call on 5 bases. From the cysteine up to the phenylalanine, the CDR3 has a length of 15 residues. CDR3 DNA only is kept here, 45 bases in frame from base 1. V and J lose 5 bases and 2 bases, and a span of 15 bases separates them.